This T cell receptor (beta chain) derives from a study of early T cells in non-severe SARS-CoV-2 infection. Study context: RNA in bulk from unsorted whole blood was sequenced, and chains were unpaired.

Findings of the study overall: Missing private and CD4 specificities, VDJdb matching favored anti-spike CD8 responses.

This clonotype was detected only a few times. Its specificity is not known. The protocol attached unique molecular identifiers to individual cDNA molecules. One entry per CDR3 protein, called by TCRdb with MiXCR from the 5' RACE reads. The sample includes about 55,000 distinct CDR3 sequences, 15% of them seen just once. Trimming removed 3 bases from V and 2 bases from J; junction bases left unmatched: 7. CDR3 length equals 15 residues. Germline loops: CDR1 SGHRS, CDR2 YFSETQ. The starting material was whole blood, obtained at baseline. This rearrangement joins TRBV5-1 to TRBJ2-5; 7 nucleotides match TRBD1. This clonotype was obtained from an adult who was a healthcare worker with PCR-confirmed SARS-CoV-2 infection or an uninfected control (not recorded which). DNA of the CDR3: TGCGCCAGCAGCTGGACAGGCCCCACACAAGAGACCCAGTACTTC. Its translation: CASSWTGPTQETQYF.